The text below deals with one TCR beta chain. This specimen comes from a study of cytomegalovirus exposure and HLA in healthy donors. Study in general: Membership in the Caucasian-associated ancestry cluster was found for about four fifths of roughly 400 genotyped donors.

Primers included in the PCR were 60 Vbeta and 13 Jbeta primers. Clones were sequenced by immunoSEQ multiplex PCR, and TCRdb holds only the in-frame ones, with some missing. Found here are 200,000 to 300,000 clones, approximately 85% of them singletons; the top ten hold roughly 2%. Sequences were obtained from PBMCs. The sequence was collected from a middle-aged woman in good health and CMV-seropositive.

This CDR3 is CASSETGDSYEQYF. The CDR3 nucleotides are TGTGCCAGCAGCGAAACAGGGGACTCCTACGAGCAGTACTTC. This chain links TRBV9 with TRBJ2-7; 7 bases align to TRBD1. The junction had 3 bases not matched to a gene; V was cut back by 3 bases and J by 0 bases. The CDR3 consists of 14 residues. Germline loops: CDR1 SGDLS, CDR2 YYNGEE. Combining the CDR3 with reference TRBV9 and TRBJ2-7 gives the whole variable domain DSGVTQTPKHLITATGQRVTLRCSPRSGDLSVYWYQQSLDQGLQFLIQYYNGEERAKGNILERFSAQQFPDLHSELNLSSLELGDSALYFCASSETGDSYEQYFGPGTRLTVT.